Listed here are 13 T cell receptor beta chains from one sample, sequenced in a study of CD8+CD57+ T cells in acquired aplastic anemia (dated by TCRdb to between 2017 and 2018). The patients picked for sequencing were ones in whom flow cytometry had shown an expansion of CD8+CD57+ cells. The run used an Illumina HiSeq 2000. Genomic DNA was used as template for profiling of TCR beta VDJ combinations and CDR3 sequences. The public sequencing data were trimmed at Q25 with fastp and processed into clonotypes with MiXCR by TCRdb, which kept only in-frame beta chains. Rows merge per CDR3 protein into single entries with the most common DNA and genes. The sample has some 140,000 distinct CDR3 sequences on record, less than 60% of them singletons. The ten largest clones add up to approximately 12% of the sample. The sequenced material came from sorted CD4+, CD8+, or CD8+CD57+ T cells (not recorded which) from PBMCs. The receptor source for this set is a human donor with aplastic anemia.

The chain has TRBV6-1 and TRBJ2-3, with 9 nucleotides matching TRBD2. After removal of 0 bases from V and 6 bases from J, the junction contained 4 bases not matched to a gene. The length of the CDR3 is 15 residues. Germline loops: CDR1 MNHNS, CDR2 SASEGT. The CDR3 is CASSEASSGSDTQYF. The CDR3 nucleotides are TGTGCCAGCAGTGAAGCAAGTAGCGGGAGTGATACGCAGTATTTT.

CDR3 residues: CASSLARANTEAFF. The CDR3 DNA reads TGTGCCAGCAGCTTGGCCAGGGCGAACACTGAAGCTTTCTTT. This chain joins TRBV5-5 and TRBJ1-1; D may be TRBD1 (5 bases). The V gene's germline CDR1 is SGHKS and CDR2 YYEKEE (reference sequence). V lost 0 bases, J lost 1 base, and 7 bases lay in between. This CDR3 contains 14 residues.

This clonotype appeared many times. V is TRBV15 and J is TRBJ1-1, with D possibly matching TRBD1 (5 bases). The CDR3 loop spans 14 amino acids. V was trimmed by 5 bases and J by 2 bases, leaving 12 bases between them. Germline loops: CDR1 LNHNV, CDR2 YYDKDF (reference sequence). The CDR3 here is CATSPDRTNTEAFF. The CDR3 coding sequence is TGTGCCACCAGCCCCGACAGAACCAACACTGAAGCTTTCTTT.

The table lists this clonotype with many counts. The chain has TRBV6-5 and TRBJ1-1; D is ambiguous. The CDR3 is made up of 13 amino acids. The germline gives CDR1 MNHEY, CDR2 SVGAGI. Between the trimmed V and J ends, which lost 0 bases and 3 bases, there was a span of 5 bases. The CDR3 protein is CASSYSLYTEAFF. The CDR3 bases are TGTGCCAGCAGTTACTCGTTGTACACTGAAGCTTTCTTT.

A few counts support this clonotype. The DNA for the CDR3 is TGTGCCACCAGACAGGGGATCACAGATACGCAGTATTTT. Translating gives CATRQGITDTQYF. This chain connects TRBV24-1 to TRBJ2-3; 7 nucleotides match TRBD1. The CDR3 is 13 amino acids. Germline assignment: CDR1 KGHDR and CDR2 SFDVKD. The junction had 2 bases not matched to a gene; V was cut back by 7 bases and J by 2 bases.

This clonotype showed up many times. The rearrangement links TRBV14 to TRBJ2-7, with a weak D call TRBD1 (7 bases). The V end lost 3 bases, the J end lost 5 bases, and 17 bases lay between the germline ends. Germline CDR1 reads SGHDN; CDR2 reads FVKESK. The CDR3 is 15 residues long. The CDR3 nucleotides are TGTGCCAGCAGCCACCCCACCAGGGGGGCCGACGAGCAGTACTTC. This translates into CASSHPTRGADEQYF.

This clonotype was observed a handful of times. The J gene is TRBJ1-4, the V gene TRBV2; D is uncertain. Germline V gene sequence: CDR1 SNHLY, CDR2 FYNNEI. V lost 4 bases and J 1 base, leaving 7 bases between the germline ends. The CDR3 runs to 14 residues. CDR3 DNA: TGTGCCAGCAGTGTTTTCAGAACTAATGAAAAACTGTTTTTT. Its protein is CASSVFRTNEKLFF.

The rearrangement uses TRBV7-9 and TRBJ2-7, with 7 bases that match TRBD1. V lost 5 bases, J lost 3 bases, and 7 bases stayed unmatched. Germline CDR1 reads SEHNR; CDR2 reads FQNEAQ (reference sequence). The CDR3 runs to 14 residues. CDR3 loop: CASSPRDSHYEQYF. The CDR3 nucleotides read TGTGCCAGCAGCCCTAGGGACAGCCACTACGAGCAGTACTTC.

The chain uses TRBV3-1 and TRBJ1-6; D not resolved. CDR1 is LGHDT and CDR2 is YNNKEL in the germline V gene (reference sequence). The CDR3 contains 12 residues. V gave up 7 bases and J gave up 13 bases, with 14 bases separating them. CDR3 nucleotide sequence: TGTGCCAGCACCTTCACCACCGGGCCCCTCCACTTT. This codes for CASTFTTGPLHF. The full variable domain, with the rest looked up from reference TRBV3-1 and TRBJ1-6, is DTAVSQTPKYLVTQMGNDKSIKCEQNLGHDTMYWYKQDSKKFLKIMFSYNNKELIINETVPNRFSPKSPDKAHLNLHINSLELGDSAVYFCASTFTTGPLHFGNGTRLTVT.

V gene TRBV7-6 combines with J gene TRBJ2-5; D perhaps matches TRBD2 (6 bases). The V end lost 5 bases, the J end lost 3 bases, and 19 bases lay between the germline ends. Germline loops: CDR1 SGHVS, CDR2 FNYEAQ. The CDR3 is made up of 16 amino acids. The CDR3 DNA sequence: TGTGCCAGCAGCGTCGAGCCGGGACTCCTCAAAGAGACCCAGTACTTC. It encodes CASSVEPGLLKETQYF.

V gene TRBV19 combines with J gene TRBJ2-5, with TRBD2 identical over 8 bases. The trim removed 6 bases at V and 5 bases at J, leaving 11 bases unmatched. Germline assignment: CDR1 LNHDA and CDR2 SQIVND (reference sequence). The CDR3 has 15 residues. The CDR3 sequence: CASSHGASGRETQYF. The CDR3 DNA follows: TGTGCCAGTAGCCATGGGGCTAGCGGGCGGGAGACCCAGTACTTC.

This clonotype was seen only a few times. The rearrangement joins TRBV10-3 to TRBJ1-5; 7 nucleotides agree with TRBD1. CDR3 length equals 15 residues. Germline CDR1 and CDR2: ENHRY and SYGVKD. The V gene end was trimmed by 11 bases and the J gene end by 7 bases; junction bases not matched to a gene: 17. The CDR3 DNA sequence: TGTGCCTCCAAGGGGGTCGACAGGGCAGGACAGCCCCAGCATTTT. Residues: CASKGVDRAGQPQHF.

The chain has TRBV3-1 and TRBJ2-7, with a tentative D call TRBD1 (6 bases). The CDR3 totals 17 residues. The ends were cut back, 1 base at V and 3 bases at J, with 19 bases in the middle. CDR1 LGHDT and CDR2 YNNKEL come from the germline V gene (reference sequence). The chain's CDR3 is CASSQGSWGTNFYEQYF. The CDR3 nucleotides are TGTGCCAGCAGCCAAGGTTCCTGGGGGACAAATTTCTACGAGCAGTACTTC.